This T cell receptor beta chain was observed in a study of cytotoxic CD8 clonotypes in ibrutinib-treated CLL. Study-level information: Responses comprised 24 partial and 2 complete; at median about 68 months, about 14 remained remitted and some twelve progressed. General study results and limits: Exceeding age-matched healthy donors, baseline clonality also tracked the counts of circulating CD8+ T cells.

Concerning this clone itself: Its antigen is currently unknown.

TCRdb's table, derived via immunoSEQ multiplex PCR, lists solely in-frame clones and lacks some. The sample yields 30,000 or so clones, about 80% seen once. The TCR was taken from a human donor with chronic lymphocytic leukemia. The sequencing here drew on PBMCs, taken after 36 months of ibrutinib treatment.

CDR3 sequence reads: CASSLGNSPLHF. Here the CDR3 DNA reads TGTGCCAGCAGCTTGGGAAATTCACCCCTCCACTTT. J is TRBJ1-6 and V is TRBV7-9; D unresolved. V lost 3 bases, J lost 7 bases, and 4 bases lay in between. The CDR3 runs to 12 residues. Germline CDR1 SEHNR, CDR2 FQNEAQ (reference sequence).